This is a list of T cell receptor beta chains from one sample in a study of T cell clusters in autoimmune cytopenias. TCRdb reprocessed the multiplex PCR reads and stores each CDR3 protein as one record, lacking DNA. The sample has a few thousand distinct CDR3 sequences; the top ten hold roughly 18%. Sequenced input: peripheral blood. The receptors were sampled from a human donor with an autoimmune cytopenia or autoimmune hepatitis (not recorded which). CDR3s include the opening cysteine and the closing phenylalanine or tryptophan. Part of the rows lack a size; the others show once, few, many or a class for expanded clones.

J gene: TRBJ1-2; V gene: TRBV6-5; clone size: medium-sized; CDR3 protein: CASSRDRGYGYTF
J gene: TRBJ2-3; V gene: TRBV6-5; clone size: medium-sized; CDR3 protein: CASSYDQLAGGTDTQYF
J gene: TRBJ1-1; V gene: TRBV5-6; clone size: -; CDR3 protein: CASSLGDMNTEAFF
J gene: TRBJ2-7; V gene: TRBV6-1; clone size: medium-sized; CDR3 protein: CASLQARGRDEQYF
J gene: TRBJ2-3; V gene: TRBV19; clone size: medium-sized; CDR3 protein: CASTSEGRWDTQYF
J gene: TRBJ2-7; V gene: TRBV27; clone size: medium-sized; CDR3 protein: CASRVTSGSYEQYF
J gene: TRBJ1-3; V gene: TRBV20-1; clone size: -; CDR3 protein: CSAPDRVTGNTIYF
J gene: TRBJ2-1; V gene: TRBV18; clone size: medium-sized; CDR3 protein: CASSPQEEGPEQFF
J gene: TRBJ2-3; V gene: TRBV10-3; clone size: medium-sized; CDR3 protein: CAISGGDYSTDTQYF
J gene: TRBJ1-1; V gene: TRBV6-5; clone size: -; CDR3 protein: CASSYRGLGGEAFF
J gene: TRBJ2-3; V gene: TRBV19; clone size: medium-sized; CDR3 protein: CASSPRQAGTDTQYF
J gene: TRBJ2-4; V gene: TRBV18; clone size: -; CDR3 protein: CASSPPGLAGGGKNIQYF
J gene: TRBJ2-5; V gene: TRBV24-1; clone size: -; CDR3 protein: CATSDPHGTGVGETQYF
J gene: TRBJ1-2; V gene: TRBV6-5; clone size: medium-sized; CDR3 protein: CASSYSPRTPTGYTF
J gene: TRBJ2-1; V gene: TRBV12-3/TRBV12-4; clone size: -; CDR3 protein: CASSFRLAGLEQFF
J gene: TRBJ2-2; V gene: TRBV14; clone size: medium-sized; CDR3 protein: CASSQDTQAGSGLFF
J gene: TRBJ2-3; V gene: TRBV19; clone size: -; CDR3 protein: CDSSPQTDTQYF
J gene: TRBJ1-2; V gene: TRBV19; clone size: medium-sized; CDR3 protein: CASSTGTEMPGYTF
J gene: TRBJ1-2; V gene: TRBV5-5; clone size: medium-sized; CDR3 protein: CASSVDRAPEYGYTF
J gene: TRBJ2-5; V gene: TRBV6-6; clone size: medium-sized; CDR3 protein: CASSYGRVETQYF
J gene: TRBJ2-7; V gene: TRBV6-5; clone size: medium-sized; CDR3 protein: CASSYRGALYEQYF
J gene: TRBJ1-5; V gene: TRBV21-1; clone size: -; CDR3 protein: CASSKARLGCGQPQHF
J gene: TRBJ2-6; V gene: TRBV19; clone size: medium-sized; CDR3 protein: CASSVMGLGANVLTF
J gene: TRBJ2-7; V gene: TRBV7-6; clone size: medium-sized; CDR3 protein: CASSLGPNYEQYF
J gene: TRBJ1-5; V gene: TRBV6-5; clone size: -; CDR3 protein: CASKYGSNQPQHF
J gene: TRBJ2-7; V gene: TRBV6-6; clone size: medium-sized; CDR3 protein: CASTLGHGTYEQYF
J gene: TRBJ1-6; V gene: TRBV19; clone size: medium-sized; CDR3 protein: CASSPGVLHSPLHF
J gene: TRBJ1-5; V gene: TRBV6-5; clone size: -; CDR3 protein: CASSLEVGQPQHF
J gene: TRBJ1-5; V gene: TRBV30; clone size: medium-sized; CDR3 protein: CAWTPPDYSNQPQHF
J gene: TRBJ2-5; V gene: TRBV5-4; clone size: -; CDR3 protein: CASSLGGGEETQYF
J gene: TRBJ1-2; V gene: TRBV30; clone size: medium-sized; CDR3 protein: CAWSLRSALGYTF
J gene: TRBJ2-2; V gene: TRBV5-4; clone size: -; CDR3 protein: CASTYGGGQPNTGELFF
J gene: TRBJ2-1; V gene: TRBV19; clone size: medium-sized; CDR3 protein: CASSITASNEQFF
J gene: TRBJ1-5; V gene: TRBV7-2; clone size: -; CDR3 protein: CASSSGGRAHQPQHF
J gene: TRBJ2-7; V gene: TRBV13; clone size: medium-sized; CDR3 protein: CASSLGTGGYEQYF
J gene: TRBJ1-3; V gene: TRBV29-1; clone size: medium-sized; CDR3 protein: CSVKESGNTIYF
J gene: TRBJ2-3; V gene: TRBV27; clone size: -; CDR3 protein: CASSLSPGGLDTQYF
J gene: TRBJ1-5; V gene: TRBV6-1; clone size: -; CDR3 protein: CATEGVQGNNQPQHF
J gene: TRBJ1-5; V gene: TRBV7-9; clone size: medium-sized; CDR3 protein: CASSLGQGGQPQHF
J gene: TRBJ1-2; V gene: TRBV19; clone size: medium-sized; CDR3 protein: CASSIGSGYTF
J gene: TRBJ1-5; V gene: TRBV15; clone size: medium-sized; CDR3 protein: CATSRDVSEPQHF